This record concerns one TCR beta chain sequence. This sample was taken from a study of shared clonotypes between healthy human individuals. About the study: The study used three CD4 naive, three CD4 memory, two CD8 naive and one CD8 memory plate per donor.

Genomic DNA of every subset was divided equally among multiple immunoSEQ plates. The repertoire was sequenced with immunoSEQ multiplex PCR; TCRdb's copy has only in-frame clones and lacks some. Here the sample spans about 2.1 million clones, roughly 91% being singletons. The V and J ends lost 3 bases and 5 bases respectively, with 13 bases between them. The CDR3 contains 14 residues. CDR1 and CDR2 from the germline V gene are SGHVS and FQNEAQ. Positive CCR7 selection of CD45RO-negative cells yielded the naive CD8 cells, and terminally differentiated effector memory CD45RA+ cells were excluded. All donors were Caucasian adults living in Nashville, Tennessee.

Sequencing was done on a sample of naive CD8+ T cells from PBMCs. This clonotype was sampled from a young man in good health. Some clones in this sample may be carry-over from other donors' samples. V gene TRBV7-8 combines with J gene TRBJ1-2; a possible D gene is TRBD1 (6 bases). The CDR3 region is CASSLERTGYGYTF. CDR3 coding DNA: TGTGCCAGCAGCTTGGAGCGTACAGGGTATGGCTACACCTTC.